This T cell receptor beta chain was captured by sequencing in a study of Ad26.COV2.S vaccination and SARS-CoV-2 variants. Study-wide background: Into the muscle, Ad26.COV2.S was dosed once or twice, 56 days apart.

General observations from the study: People who got the vaccine or the placebo had similar non-spike TCR breadth.

As for this clone: No antigen is known for it.

Described treatment: about 20 received Ad26.COV2.S at low or high dose, single or two shots; roughly five received placebo; per-sample allocation not given. Specimens were obtained on day 63 following the first vaccine or placebo injection. Profiled with immunoSEQ multiplex PCR; TCRdb holds only in-frame clones, not every one. The data show hundreds of thousands of clones, around 86% seen once. The CDR3 runs 18 residues. Germline trimming cut 1 base from V and 0 bases from J; bases unmatched to any gene: 9. The germline gives CDR1 LNHDA, CDR2 SQIVND (reference sequence). The source material was peripheral blood, sampled in a trial of Ad26.COV2.S vaccine versus placebo. The chain links TRBV19 to TRBJ1-5, with TRBD1 matching over 7 bases. This TCR derives from a person between 18 and 60 years old who received the Ad26.COV2.S COVID-19 vaccine or a placebo. The CDR3 bases are TGTGCCAGTAGTATAGCCCGGGACAGCCTTTATAGCAATCAGCCCCAGCATTTT. Translating it yields CASSIARDSLYSNQPQHF.